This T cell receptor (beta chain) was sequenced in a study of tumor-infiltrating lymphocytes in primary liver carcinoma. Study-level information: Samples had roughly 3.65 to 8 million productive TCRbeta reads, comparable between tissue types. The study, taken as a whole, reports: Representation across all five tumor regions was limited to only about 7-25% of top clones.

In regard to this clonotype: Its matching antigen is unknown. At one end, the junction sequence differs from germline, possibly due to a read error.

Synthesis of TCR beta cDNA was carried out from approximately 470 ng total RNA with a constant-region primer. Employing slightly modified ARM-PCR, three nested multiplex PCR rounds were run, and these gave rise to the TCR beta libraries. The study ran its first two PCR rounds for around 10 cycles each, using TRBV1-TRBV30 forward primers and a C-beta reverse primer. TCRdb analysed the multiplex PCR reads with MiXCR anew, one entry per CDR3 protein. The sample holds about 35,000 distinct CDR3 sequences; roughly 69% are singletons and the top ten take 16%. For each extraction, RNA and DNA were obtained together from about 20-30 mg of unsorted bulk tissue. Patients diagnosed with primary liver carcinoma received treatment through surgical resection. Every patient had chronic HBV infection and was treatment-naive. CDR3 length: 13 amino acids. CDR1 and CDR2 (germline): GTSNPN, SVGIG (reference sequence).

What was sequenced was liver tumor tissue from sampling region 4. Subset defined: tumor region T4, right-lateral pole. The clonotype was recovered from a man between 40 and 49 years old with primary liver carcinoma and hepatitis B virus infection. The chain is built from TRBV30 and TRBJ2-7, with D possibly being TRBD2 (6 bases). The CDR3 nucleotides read TGTGCATGGAGTAGGGAGGACTCCTACGGGCAGTACTTC. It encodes CAWSREDSYGQYF.